This TCR beta chain was captured in a study of blood T cell repertoires in COVID-19. Study-level information: Some COVID-19 samples were acute and others convalescent; all came from the United States, Italy and Spain. Sources were T cells, B-cell-depleted T cells, or PBMCs; the material itself was cDNA or gDNA.

Germline values: CDR1 SGHNT, CDR2 YYREEE (reference sequence). V shed 0 bases and J 8 bases; nucleotides not matched to a gene: 6. The CDR3 has 15 amino acids. Per the original methods: Reference gene primer amplification gave estimated nucleated cell counts. Clones were sequenced by immunoSEQ multiplex PCR, and TCRdb holds only the in-frame ones, with some missing. V and J calls and clone size are those listed in that table; D and trimming were worked out from the DNA. The sample includes 200,000 to 300,000 clones, 65% to 90% of them seen just once. The sequenced sample consisted of peripheral blood. The gene calls are TRBV5-4 and TRBJ2-2; 8 nucleotides align to TRBD1. The source is a man in his forties or fifties who had recovered from COVID-19. CDR3 in amino acids: CASSLGGQGAGELFF. The DNA for the CDR3 is TGTGCCAGCAGCTTGGGTGGACAGGGTGCGGGGGAGCTGTTTTTT.